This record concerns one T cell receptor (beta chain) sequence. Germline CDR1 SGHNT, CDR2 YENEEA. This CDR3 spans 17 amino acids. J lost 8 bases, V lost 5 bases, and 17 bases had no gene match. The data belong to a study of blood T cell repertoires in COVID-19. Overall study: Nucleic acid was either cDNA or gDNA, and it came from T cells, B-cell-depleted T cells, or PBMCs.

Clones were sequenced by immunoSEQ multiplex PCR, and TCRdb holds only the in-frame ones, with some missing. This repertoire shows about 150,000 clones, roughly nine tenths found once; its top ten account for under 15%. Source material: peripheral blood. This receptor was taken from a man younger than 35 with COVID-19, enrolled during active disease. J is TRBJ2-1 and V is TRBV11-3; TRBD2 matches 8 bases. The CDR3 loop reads CASSLGRREAPRDEQFF. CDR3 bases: TGTGCCAGCAGCCTGGGTCGGCGGGAGGCCCCGAGGGATGAGCAGTTCTTC.